The 2 T cell receptor beta chains reported below all come from one sample, sequenced in a study of T cell repertoires in cytomegalovirus infection. TCRdb recomputed calls from the reads with MiXCR, one row per CDR3 protein. Of 150,000 to 200,000 distinct CDR3 sequences listed, approximately 14% were seen once; the top ten hold over 25%. Sequencing was carried out using PBMCs. The source of these receptors is a human donor in good health (CMV status not recorded). Some clones in this sample may be carry-over from other donors' samples.

This chain links TRBV4-3 with TRBJ1-5; D not certain. V lost 0 bases, J lost 5 bases, and 11 bases lay in between. This CDR3 spans 15 amino acids. Germline V CDR1 and CDR2: LGHNA, YSLEER. The CDR3 here is CASSQDHGSYQPQHF. Here the CDR3 DNA reads TGCGCCAGCAGCCAAGATCATGGGAGCTATCAGCCCCAGCATTTT.

V is TRBV3-1 and J is TRBJ2-5; D is unresolved. The ends were cut back, 1 base at V and 5 bases at J, with 11 bases in the middle. Germline V gene sequence: CDR1 LGHDT, CDR2 YNNKEL (reference sequence). CDR3 length: 14 amino acids. Written as DNA, the CDR3 is TGTGCCAGCAGCCAAGGCAGGAGAAGGGAGACCCAGTACTTC. The encoded protein is CASSQGRRRETQYF.